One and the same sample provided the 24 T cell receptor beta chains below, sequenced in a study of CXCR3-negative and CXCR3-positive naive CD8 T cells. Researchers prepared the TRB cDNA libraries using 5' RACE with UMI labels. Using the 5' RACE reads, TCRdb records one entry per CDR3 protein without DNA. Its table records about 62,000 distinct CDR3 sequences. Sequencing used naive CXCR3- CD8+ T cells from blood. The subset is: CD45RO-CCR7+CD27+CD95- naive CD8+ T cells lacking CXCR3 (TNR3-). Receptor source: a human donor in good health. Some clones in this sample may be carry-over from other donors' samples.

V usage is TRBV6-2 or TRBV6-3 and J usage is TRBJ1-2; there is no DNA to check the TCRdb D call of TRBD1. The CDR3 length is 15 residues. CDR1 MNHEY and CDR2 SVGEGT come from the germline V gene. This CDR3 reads CASSYVTGDDYGYTF.

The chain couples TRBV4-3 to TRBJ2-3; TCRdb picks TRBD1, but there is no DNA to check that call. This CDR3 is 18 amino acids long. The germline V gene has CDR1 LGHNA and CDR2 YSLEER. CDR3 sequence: CASSQRESGGVHTDTQYF.

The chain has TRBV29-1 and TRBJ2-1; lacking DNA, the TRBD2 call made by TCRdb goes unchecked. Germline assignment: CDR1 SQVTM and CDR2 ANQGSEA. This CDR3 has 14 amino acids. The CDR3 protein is CSVDGQEDNNEQFF.

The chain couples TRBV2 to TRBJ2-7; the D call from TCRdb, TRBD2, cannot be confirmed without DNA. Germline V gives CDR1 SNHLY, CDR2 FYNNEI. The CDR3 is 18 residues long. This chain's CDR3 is CASRNPPGEGRRTYEQYF.

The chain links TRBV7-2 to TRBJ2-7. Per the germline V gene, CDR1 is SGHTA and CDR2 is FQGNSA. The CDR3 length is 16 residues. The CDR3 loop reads CASRQSPGPLNYEQYF. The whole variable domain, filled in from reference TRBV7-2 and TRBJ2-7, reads GAGVSQSPSNKVTEKGKDVELRCDPISGHTALYWYRQSLGQGLEFLIYFQGNSAPDKSGLPSDRFSAERTGGSVSTLTIQRTQQEDSAVYLCASRQSPGPLNYEQYFGPGTRLTVT.

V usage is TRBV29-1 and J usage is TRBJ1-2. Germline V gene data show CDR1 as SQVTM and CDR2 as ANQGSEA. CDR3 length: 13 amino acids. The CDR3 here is CSAGPEGFYGYTF. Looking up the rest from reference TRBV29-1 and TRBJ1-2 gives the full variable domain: SAVISQKPSRDICQRGTSLTIQCQVDSQVTMMFWYRQQPGQSLTLIATANQGSEATYESGFVIDKFPISRPNLTFSTLTVSNMSPEDSSIYLCSAGPEGFYGYTFGSGTRLTVV.

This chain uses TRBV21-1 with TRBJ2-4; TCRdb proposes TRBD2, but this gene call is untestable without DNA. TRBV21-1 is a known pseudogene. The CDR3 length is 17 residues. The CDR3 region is CASSTRPRGTSGNIQYF.

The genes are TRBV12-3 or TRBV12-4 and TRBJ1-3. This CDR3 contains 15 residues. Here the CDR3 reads CASSLTYASGNTIYF.

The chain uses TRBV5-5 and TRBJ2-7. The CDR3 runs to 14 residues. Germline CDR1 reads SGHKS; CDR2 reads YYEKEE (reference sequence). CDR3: CASSLVQSLYEQYF.

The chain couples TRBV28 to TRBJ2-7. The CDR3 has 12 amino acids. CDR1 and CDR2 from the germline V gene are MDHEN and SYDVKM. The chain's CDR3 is CASSTVYYEQYF.

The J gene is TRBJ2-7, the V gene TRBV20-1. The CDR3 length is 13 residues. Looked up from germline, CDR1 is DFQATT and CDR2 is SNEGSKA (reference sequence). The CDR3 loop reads CSETTRASYEQYF.

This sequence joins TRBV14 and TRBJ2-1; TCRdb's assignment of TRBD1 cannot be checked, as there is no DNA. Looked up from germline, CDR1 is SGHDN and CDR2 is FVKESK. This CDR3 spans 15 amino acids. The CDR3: CASSHGGTSYNEQFF.

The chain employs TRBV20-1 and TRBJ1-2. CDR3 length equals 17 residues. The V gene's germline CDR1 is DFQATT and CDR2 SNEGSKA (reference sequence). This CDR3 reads CSARDAGGMEAVYGYTF.

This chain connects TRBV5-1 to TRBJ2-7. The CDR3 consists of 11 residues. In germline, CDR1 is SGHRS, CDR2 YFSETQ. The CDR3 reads CASTLPYEQYF.

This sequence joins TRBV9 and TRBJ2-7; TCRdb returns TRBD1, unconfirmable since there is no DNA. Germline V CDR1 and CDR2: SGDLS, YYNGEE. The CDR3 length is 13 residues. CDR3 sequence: CASSGDPGSEQYF.

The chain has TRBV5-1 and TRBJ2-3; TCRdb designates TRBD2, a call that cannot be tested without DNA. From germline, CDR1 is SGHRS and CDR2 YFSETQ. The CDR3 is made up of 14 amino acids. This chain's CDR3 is CASSLEGPVDTQYF.

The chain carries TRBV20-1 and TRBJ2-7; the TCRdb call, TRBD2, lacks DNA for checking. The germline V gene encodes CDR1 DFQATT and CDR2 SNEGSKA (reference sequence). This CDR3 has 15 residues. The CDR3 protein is CSARAPSGVPPEQYF.

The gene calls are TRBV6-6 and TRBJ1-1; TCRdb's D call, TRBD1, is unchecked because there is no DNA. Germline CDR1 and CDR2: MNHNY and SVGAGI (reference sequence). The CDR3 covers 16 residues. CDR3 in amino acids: CASSLQPGISDTEAFF.

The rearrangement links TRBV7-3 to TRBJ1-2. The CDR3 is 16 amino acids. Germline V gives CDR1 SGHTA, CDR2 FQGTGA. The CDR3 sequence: CASSLNGGTYNYGYTF.

CDR3 loop: CASSLAYDEQYF. The V and J genes are TRBV7-2 and TRBJ2-7. Germline V lookup: CDR1 SGHTA, CDR2 FQGNSA. This CDR3 contains 12 residues.

The CDR3 sequence is CSVVSGQNSDTQYF. V is TRBV29-1 and J is TRBJ2-3; lacking DNA, the TRBD1 call made by TCRdb goes unchecked. The CDR3 is 14 residues long. The germline V gene has CDR1 SQVTM and CDR2 ANQGSEA.

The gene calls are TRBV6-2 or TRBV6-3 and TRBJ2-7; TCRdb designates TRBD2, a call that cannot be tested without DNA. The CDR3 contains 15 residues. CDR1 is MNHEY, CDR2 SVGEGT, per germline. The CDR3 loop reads CASSQGLALSYEQYF.

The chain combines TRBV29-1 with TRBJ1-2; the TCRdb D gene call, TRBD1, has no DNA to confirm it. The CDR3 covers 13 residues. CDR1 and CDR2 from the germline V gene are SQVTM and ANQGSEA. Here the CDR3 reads CSVLGQGALGYTF. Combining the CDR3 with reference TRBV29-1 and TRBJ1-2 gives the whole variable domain SAVISQKPSRDICQRGTSLTIQCQVDSQVTMMFWYRQQPGQSLTLIATANQGSEATYESGFVIDKFPISRPNLTFSTLTVSNMSPEDSSIYLCSVLGQGALGYTFGSGTRLTVV.

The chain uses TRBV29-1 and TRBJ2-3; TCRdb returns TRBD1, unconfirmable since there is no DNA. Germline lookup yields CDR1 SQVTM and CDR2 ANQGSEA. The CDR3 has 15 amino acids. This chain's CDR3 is CSVERPGQPTDTQYF.